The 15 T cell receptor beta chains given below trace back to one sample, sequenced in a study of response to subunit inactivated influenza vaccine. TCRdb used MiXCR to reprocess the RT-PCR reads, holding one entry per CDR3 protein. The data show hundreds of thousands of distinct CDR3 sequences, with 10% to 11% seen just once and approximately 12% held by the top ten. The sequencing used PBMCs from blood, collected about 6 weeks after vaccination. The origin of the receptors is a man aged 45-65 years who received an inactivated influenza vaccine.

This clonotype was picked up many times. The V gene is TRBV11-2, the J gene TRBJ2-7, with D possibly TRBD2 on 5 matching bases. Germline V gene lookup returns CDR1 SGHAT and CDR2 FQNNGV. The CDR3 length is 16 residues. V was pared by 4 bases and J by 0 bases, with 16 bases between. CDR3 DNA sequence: TGTGCCAGCAGCTCCGCCTGGACTGTTCGCTCCTACGAGCAGTACTTC. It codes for CASSSAWTVRSYEQYF.

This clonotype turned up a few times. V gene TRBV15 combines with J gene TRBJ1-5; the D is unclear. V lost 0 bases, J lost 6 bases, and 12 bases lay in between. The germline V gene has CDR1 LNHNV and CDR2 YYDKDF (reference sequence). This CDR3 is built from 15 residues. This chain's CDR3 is CATSRDFDVGQPQHF. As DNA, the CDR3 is TGTGCCACCAGCAGAGATTTCGATGTGGGTCAGCCCCAGCATTTT.

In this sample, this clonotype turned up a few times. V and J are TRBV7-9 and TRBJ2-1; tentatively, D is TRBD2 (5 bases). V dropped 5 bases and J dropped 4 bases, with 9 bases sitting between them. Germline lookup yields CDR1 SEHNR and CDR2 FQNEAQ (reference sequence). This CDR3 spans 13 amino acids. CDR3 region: CASSGPGYNEQFF. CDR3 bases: TGTGCCAGCAGCGGGCCGGGGTACAATGAGCAGTTCTTC.

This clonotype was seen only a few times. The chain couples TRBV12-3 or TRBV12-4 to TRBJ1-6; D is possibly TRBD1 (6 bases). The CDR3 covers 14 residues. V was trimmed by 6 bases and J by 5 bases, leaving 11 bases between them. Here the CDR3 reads CASSNGQNNSPLHF. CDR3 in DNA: TGTGCCAGCAGCAACGGACAGAATAATTCACCCCTCCACTTT.

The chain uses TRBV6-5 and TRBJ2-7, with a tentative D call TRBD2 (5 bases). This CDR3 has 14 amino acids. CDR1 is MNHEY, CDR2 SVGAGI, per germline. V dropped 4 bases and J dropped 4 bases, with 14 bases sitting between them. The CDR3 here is CASSSDPTGYEQYF. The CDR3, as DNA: TGTGCCAGCAGTTCGGACCCAACGGGGTACGAGCAGTACTTC.

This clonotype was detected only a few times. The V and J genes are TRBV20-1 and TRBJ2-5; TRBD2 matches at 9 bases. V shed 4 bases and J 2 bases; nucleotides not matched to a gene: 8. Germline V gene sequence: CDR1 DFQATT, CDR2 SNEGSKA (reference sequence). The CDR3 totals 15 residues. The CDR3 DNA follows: TGCAGTGCTATCTCAGCGGGGGGAGAACAAGAGACCCAGTACTTC. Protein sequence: CSAISAGGEQETQYF.

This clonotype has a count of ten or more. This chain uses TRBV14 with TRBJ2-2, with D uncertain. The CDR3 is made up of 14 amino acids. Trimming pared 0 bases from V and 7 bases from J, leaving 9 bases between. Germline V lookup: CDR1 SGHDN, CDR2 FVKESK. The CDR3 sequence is CASSQEIVGGELFF. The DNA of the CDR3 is TGTGCCAGCAGCCAAGAAATCGTGGGCGGGGAGCTGTTTTTT.

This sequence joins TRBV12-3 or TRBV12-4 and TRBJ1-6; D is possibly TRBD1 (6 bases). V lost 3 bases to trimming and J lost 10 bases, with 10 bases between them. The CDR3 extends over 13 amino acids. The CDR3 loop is CASSFPGGSPLHF. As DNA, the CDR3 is TGTGCCAGCAGTTTTCCGGGGGGCTCACCCCTCCACTTT.

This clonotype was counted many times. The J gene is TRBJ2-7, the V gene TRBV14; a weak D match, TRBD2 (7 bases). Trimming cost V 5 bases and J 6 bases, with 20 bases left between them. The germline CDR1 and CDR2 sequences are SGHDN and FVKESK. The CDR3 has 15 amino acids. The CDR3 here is CASSTLGGAALEQYF. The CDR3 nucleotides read TGTGCCAGCAGCACCCTAGGGGGGGCCGCCCTCGAGCAGTACTTC.

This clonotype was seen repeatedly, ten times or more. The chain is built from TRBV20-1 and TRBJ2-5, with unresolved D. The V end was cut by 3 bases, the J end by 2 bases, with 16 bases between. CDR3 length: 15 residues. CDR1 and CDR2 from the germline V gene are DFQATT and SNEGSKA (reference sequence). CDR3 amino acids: CSARAPLGPQETQYF. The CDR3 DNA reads TGCAGTGCTAGGGCCCCGCTGGGTCCACAAGAGACCCAGTACTTC.

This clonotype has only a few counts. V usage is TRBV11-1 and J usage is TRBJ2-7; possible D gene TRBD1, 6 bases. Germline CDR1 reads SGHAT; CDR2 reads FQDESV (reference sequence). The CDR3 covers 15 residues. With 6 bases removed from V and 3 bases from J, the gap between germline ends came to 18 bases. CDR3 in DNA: TGTGCCAGCAGGAATCCGGGACAAGCTAACTACGAGCAGTACTTC. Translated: CASRNPGQANYEQYF.

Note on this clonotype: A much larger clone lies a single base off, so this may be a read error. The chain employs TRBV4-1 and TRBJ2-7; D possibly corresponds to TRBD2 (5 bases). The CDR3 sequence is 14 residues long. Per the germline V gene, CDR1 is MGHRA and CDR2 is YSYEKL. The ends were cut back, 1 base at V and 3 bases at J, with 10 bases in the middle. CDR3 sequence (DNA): TGCGCCAGCAGCCAAGTTTCGGGGTACTACGAGCAGTACTTC. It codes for CASSQVSGYYEQYF.

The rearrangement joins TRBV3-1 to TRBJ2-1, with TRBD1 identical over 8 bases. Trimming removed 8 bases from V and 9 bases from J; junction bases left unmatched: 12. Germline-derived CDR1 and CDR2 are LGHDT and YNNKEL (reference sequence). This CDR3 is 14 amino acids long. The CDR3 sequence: CASGATTQGGEQFF. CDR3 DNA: TGTGCCAGCGGCGCAACGACACAGGGGGGTGAGCAGTTCTTC.

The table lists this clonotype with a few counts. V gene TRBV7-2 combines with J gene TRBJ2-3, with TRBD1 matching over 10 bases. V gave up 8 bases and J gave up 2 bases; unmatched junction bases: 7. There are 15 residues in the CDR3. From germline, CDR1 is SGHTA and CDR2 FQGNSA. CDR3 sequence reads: CASQGQGIITDTQYF. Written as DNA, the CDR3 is TGTGCCAGCCAGGGACAGGGGATAATCACAGATACGCAGTATTTT.

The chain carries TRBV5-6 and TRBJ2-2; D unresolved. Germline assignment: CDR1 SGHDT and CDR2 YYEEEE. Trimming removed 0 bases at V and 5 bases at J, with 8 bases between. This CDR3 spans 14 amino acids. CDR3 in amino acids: CASSLGGTTGELFF. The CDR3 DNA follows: TGTGCCAGCAGCTTGGGGGGTACTACCGGGGAGCTGTTTTTT.